What follows is one TCR beta chain and its context. Its antigen is still unknown. No base quality values were provided; no much bigger clone lies one nucleotide off. The sample is drawn from a study of T cell changes during pregnancy in multiple sclerosis (dated by TCRdb to the late 2010s). Context from the whole study: The study looked at changes in the T cell repertoire across pregnancy in women with multiple sclerosis.

The library was made by the immunoSEQ multiplex PCR assay. TCRdb obtained this table from immuneACCESS and retained in-frame rearrangements with V and J assigned. These tables miss some clones; where compared with another copy, unresolved V genes account for less than half of the shortfall, and the remainder is unexplained. This sample comprises 70,000 to 75,000 clones, around 92% of them detected only once. The ten largest clones add up to about 2.5% of the sample. Trimming accounts for 5 bases at V and 1 base at J, while the number of junction bases matched to no gene is 7. From the cysteine up to the phenylalanine, the CDR3 has a length of 15 residues. The CDR3 DNA has 45 bases and is translated from base 1. CDR1 and CDR2, per the germline V gene (reference sequence), are SGHAT and FQDESV.

The V and J genes are TRBV11-1 and TRBJ1-1; TRBD1 lines up with 7 middle nucleotides. The clonotype was recovered from a female donor with multiple sclerosis, enrolled in a pregnancy study. This specimen consisted of peripheral blood, obtained before pregnancy. The CDR3: CASSPQTGKNTEAFF. The nucleotide sequence is TGTGCCAGCAGCCCCCAGACAGGGAAGAACACTGAAGCTTTCTTT.